This entry features one TCR beta chain sequence. The antigen is not known. CDR1 is MNHEY, CDR2 SVGAGI, per germline. The CDR3 has 14 amino acids. V lost 5 bases and J 4 bases, leaving 14 bases between the germline ends. The table came from immunoSEQ multiplex PCR; TCRdb's copy has only in-frame clones and leaves some out. The data contain more than 30,000 clones, around 82% of them singletons. The sample belongs to a study of Siglec-9 on CD8 T cells in melanoma. Overall study results and limits: Siglec-9 reportedly marks and regulates an effector memory CD8+ T-cell subset apparently accumulating in melanoma tumors.

The rearrangement uses TRBV6-5 and TRBJ1-1; D is possibly TRBD1 (5 bases). The TCR sequence derives from a human donor in good health. Specimen: Siglec-9- CD8+ T cells sorted from blood. Written as DNA, the CDR3 is TGTGCCAGCAGTCCGAGGGGCTGGGGCACTGAAGCTTTCTTT. Encoded protein: CASSPRGWGTEAFF.